The TCR beta chain under discussion was sequenced for a study of blood T cell repertoires in COVID-19. Looking at the study overall: COVID-19 samples collected from the United States, Italy and Spain covered acute and convalescent phases. Sources were T cells, B-cell-depleted T cells, or PBMCs; the material itself was cDNA or gDNA.

Original analysis: Scientists estimated how many nucleated cells there were by amplifying reference gene primers. Method: immunoSEQ multiplex PCR; TCRdb's copy keeps in-frame clones and lacks some. V, J and clone size were drawn from that table, and D and trimming were deduced from the DNA. The sample holds roughly 130,000 clones, about nine tenths seen once. J gave up 2 bases and V 1 base, and 3 bases lay outside the gene matches. The CDR3 has 15 residues. Germline-derived CDR1 and CDR2 are LGHDT and YNNKEL (reference sequence). Sequencing was carried out using peripheral blood. The rearrangement links TRBV3-1 (or the pseudogene TRBV3-2) to TRBJ2-7; TRBD2 agrees at 9 bases. The sequence derives from a man aged 35 to 55 with acute or convalescent COVID-19. Here the CDR3 DNA reads TGTGCCAGCAGCCAAGGAGGGACTAGCCCCTACGAGCAGTACTTC. Translation gives CASSQGGTSPYEQYF.